This TCR beta chain was captured by sequencing in a study of blood T cells in healthy people across ages. Regarding the study as a whole: It was the long-lived donors that had more naive CD4+ cells and higher diversity than aged donors.

Per germline, CDR1 SGHRS and CDR2 YFSETQ. This CDR3 contains 16 residues. After removal of 4 bases from V and 0 bases from J, the junction contained 4 bases not matched to a gene. The use of a sample-barcoded 5' primer and a J-beta primer mix characterized a second PCR of roughly 6 to 11 cycles. TCRdb independently ran MiXCR on the 5' RACE reads; one entry per CDR3 protein. The sample records 850,000 or so distinct CDR3 sequences, more than 25% being singletons. The study recruited healthy Caucasian donors from Russia who were aged roughly 6 to 95. This clonotype was detected ten times or more. Its specificity is unknown.

The receptor comes from a woman of 80 years or more in good health. Sequencing was carried out using blood. The chain combines TRBV5-1 with TRBJ2-6, with 7 bases aligning to TRBD1. The CDR3 region is CASSMGQHSGANVLTF. As DNA, the CDR3 is TGCGCCAGCAGCATGGGACAGCACTCTGGGGCCAACGTCCTGACTTTC.